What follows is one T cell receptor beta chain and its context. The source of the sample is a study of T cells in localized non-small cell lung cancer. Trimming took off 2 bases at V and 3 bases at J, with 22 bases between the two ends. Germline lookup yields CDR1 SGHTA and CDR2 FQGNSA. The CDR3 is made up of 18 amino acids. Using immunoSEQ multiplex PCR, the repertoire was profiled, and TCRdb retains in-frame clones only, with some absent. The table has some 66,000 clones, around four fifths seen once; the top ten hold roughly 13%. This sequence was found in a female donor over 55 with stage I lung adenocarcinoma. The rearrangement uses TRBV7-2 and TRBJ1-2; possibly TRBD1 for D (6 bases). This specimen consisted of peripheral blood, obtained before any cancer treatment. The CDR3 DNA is TGTGCCAGCAGCTTACACGGACAGATCCGAAGGGGGGACTATGGCTACACCTTC. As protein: CASSLHGQIRRGDYGYTF.